This TCR beta chain was captured in a study of T cells in Graves' hyperthyroidism and ophthalmopathy. Study outcomes and limitations: Peripheral blood also featured most of the thyroid clonotypes expanded above 0.001.

This clonotype has a count of ten or more. Antigen specificity is unknown. Stable hyperthyroidism: no ophthalmopathy progression over 18 months of follow-up. Patients aged 18 to 65 had newly diagnosed hyperthyroidism of under 2 months' duration. Diagnosis rested on symptoms, serum thyroxine and TRAb, thyroid ultrasound, and orbital computed tomography. The V and J ends lost 2 bases and 4 bases, in that order; junction bases with no gene match: 11. The germline CDR1 and CDR2 sequences are DFQATT and SNEGSKA (reference sequence). This CDR3 region has 16 residues. Amplification targeted TCR beta CDR3 regions from RNA transcripts. RT-PCR in the first round (using the HTBI primer set) targeted the TCR CDR3. TCRdb recomputed calls from the multiplex PCR reads with MiXCR, one row per CDR3 protein. The data hold hundreds of thousands of distinct CDR3 sequences, with approximately 15% observed a single time.

Input material: blood. This rearrangement joins TRBV20-1 to TRBJ2-1, with 7 bases matching TRBD1. The sequence was obtained from a young woman with Graves' hyperthyroidism. DNA for the CDR3: TGCAGTGCTAGACCCCTGACAGGGACCTCTTACAATGAGCAGTTCTTC. Its protein product is CSARPLTGTSYNEQFF.